Below are 3 T cell receptor beta chains sequenced from a single sample in a study of PD-1 blockade in classical Hodgkin lymphoma. TCRdb's copy holds only in-frame clones and misses some; the assay was immunoSEQ multiplex PCR. The table shows some 6,900 clones, with 75% to 85% occurring only once. There was relapse after autologous stem cell transplantation in every patient, and there was variation in brentuximab vedotin exposure. Specimen: peripheral blood mononuclear cells (PBMCs), collected before the second cycle of nivolumab. The receptor source for this set is a human donor with classical Hodgkin lymphoma.

This clone has a handful of counts. The chain has TRBV7-2 and TRBJ2-2; TRBD2 aligns across 8 bases. Germline V gene lookup returns CDR1 SGHTA and CDR2 FQGNSA. Germline trimming cut 4 bases from V and 7 bases from J; bases unmatched to any gene: 8. This CDR3 spans 15 amino acids. The CDR3 nucleotides are TGTGCCAGCAGCTCCCGGGGGGGCCTAGGCGGGGAGCTGTTTTTT. It translates to CASSSRGGLGGELFF.

The rearrangement links TRBV27 to TRBJ2-3; 8 nucleotides line up with TRBD1. The CDR3 contains 15 residues. The germline V gene has CDR1 MNHEY and CDR2 SMNVEV (reference sequence). Unmatched junction bases numbered 4, after V lost 4 bases and J lost 1 base. The CDR3 protein is CASSSGGAGTDTQYF. Written as DNA, the CDR3 is TGTGCCAGCAGTTCAGGGGGCGCGGGCACAGATACGCAGTATTTT.

The rearrangement links TRBV9 to TRBJ2-5, with 11 bases that match TRBD2. The CDR3 length is 15 residues. J lost 4 bases, V lost 0 bases, and 2 bases had no gene match. In germline, CDR1 is SGDLS, CDR2 YYNGEE. CDR3 DNA sequence: TGTGCCAGCAGCGTAGATAGCGGGAGGGGAGAGACCCAGTACTTC. Protein: CASSVDSGRGETQYF. The entire variable domain, with the rest obtained from reference TRBV9 and TRBJ2-5, is as follows: DSGVTQTPKHLITATGQRVTLRCSPRSGDLSVYWYQQSLDQGLQFLIQYYNGEERAKGNILERFSAQQFPDLHSELNLSSLELGDSALYFCASSVDSGRGETQYFGPGTRLLVL.